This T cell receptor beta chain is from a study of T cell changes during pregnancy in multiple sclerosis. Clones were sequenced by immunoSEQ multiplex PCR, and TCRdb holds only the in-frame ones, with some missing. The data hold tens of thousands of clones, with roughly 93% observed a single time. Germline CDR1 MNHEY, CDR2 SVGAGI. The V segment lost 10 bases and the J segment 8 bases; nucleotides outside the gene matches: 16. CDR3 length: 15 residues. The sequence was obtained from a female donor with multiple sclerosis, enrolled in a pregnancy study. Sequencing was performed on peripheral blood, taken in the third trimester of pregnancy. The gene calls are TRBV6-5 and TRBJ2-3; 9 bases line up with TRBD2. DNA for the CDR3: TGTGCCATCCGCCCGCGGGAGGGGGTCTATAGTACGCAGTATTTT. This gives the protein CAIRPREGVYSTQYF.